This T cell receptor (beta chain) was recorded in a study of cytomegalovirus exposure and HLA in healthy donors. The study, taken as a whole, reports: The listing of 150 to 200 TCR beta chains classed them as cytomegalovirus-associated. CMV serostatus was the only recorded immune exposure for donors. For most TCR beta V segments, an earlier analysis put the productive rate at about 87% or about 30% of the time. Differences between HLA loci emerged in a later analysis of TCR association rates, with DRB1 most and HLA-C fewest.

On this clone: Its antigen is unidentified.

V was cut by 0 bases and J by 3 bases, with 17 bases left in between. CDR3 size: 17 residues. Germline lookup yields CDR1 SGHRS and CDR2 YFSETQ. 13 Jbeta primers and 60 Vbeta primers were used for the PCR. Measured with immunoSEQ multiplex PCR; TCRdb has only the in-frame clones, and not every one. Reported are approximately 100,000 clones; the ten largest clones contain approximately 3.7%. This chain links TRBV5-1 with TRBJ2-3; weak D call: TRBD1 (7 bases). This TCR derives from a man aged 35 to 55 in good health and CMV-seronegative. The sequenced sample consisted of PBMCs. The CDR3 sequence: CASSLALGGRGTDTQYF. CDR3 bases: TGCGCCAGCAGCTTGGCCTTGGGGGGCAGGGGGACAGATACGCAGTATTTT. Full variable domain (remainder filled in from reference TRBV5-1 and TRBJ2-3): KAGVTQTPRYLIKTRGQQVTLSCSPISGHRSVSWYQQTPGQGLQFLFEYFSETQRNKGNFPGRFSGRQFSNSRSEMNVSTLELGDSALYLCASSLALGGRGTDTQYFGPGTRLTVL.